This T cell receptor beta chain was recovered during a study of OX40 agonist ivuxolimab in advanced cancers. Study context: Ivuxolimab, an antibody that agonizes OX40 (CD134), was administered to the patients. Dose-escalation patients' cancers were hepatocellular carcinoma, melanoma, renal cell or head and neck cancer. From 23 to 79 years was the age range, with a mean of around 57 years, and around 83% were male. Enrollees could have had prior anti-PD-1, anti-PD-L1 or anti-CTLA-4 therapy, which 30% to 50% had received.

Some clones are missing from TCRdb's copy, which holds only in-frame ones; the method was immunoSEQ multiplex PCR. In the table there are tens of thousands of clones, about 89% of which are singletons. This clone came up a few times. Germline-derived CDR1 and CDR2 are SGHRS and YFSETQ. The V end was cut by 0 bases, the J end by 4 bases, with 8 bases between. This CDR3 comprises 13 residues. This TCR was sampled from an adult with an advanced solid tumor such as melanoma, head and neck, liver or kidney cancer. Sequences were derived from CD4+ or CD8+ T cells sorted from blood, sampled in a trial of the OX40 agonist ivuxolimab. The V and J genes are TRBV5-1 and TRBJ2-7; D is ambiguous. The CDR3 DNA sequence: TGCGCCAGCAGCTTGGAGCACCCATACGAGCAGTACTTC. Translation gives CASSLEHPYEQYF.